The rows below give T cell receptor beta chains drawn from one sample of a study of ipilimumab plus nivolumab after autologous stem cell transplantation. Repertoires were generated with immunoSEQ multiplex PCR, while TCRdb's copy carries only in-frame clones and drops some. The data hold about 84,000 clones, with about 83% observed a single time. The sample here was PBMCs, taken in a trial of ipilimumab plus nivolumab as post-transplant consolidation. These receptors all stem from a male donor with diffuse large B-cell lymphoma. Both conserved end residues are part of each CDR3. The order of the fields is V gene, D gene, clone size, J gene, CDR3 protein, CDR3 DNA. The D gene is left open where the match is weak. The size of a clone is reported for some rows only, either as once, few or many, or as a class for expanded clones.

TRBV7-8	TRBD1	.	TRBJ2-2	CASSLRDRGRTGELFF	TGTGCCAGCAGCCTAAGGGACAGGGGGCGGACAGGGGAGCTGTTTTTT
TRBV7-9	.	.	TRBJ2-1	CASSLAEATRAFF	TGTGCCAGCAGCTTAGCAGAGGCCACCCGAGCGTTCTTC
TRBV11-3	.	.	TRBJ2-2	CASSLALAAGELFF	TGTGCCAGCAGCTTAGCGTTAGCGGCCGGGGAGCTGTTTTTT
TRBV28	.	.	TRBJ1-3	CASSFRGNTIYF	TGTGCCAGCAGTTTCAGGGGAAACACCATATATTTT
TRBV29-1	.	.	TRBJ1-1	CSVDTENTEAFF	TGCAGCGTTGACACAGAGAACACTGAAGCTTTCTTT
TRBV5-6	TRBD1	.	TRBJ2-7	CASRPTGAGDYEQYF	TGTGCCAGCAGGCCGACAGGGGCCGGGGATTACGAGCAGTACTTC
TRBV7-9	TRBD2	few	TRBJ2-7	CASSSLLAVAYEQYF	TGTGCCAGCAGCTCCCTCCTAGCGGTGGCCTACGAGCAGTACTTC
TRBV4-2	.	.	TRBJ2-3	CASSHGWPGEDTQYF	TGTGCCAGCAGCCACGGGTGGCCTGGTGAGGATACGCAGTATTTT
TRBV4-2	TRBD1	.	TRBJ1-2	CASSQGQGVGYGYTF	TGTGCCAGCAGCCAGGGACAGGGGGTTGGGTATGGCTACACCTTC
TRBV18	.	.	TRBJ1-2	CASSPSQWGYGYTF	TGTGCCAGCTCACCCTCCCAGTGGGGATATGGCTACACCTTC
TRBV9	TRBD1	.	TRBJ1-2	CASSPSGQVPSGYTF	TGTGCCAGCAGCCCCTCCGGACAGGTCCCATCTGGCTACACCTTC
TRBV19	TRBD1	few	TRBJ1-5	CASSLSSGQGIKPQHF	TGTGCCAGTAGTCTTAGTTCGGGACAGGGAATAAAGCCCCAGCATTTT
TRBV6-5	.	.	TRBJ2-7	CASSYDSFYYEQYF	TGTGCCAGCAGTTACGACAGCTTTTACTACGAGCAGTACTTC
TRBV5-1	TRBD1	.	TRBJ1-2	CASSSTGGNYGYTF	TGCGCCAGCAGCTCGACAGGGGGTAACTATGGCTACACCTTC
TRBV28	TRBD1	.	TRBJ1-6	CASSTRQGSSSPLHF	TGTGCCAGCAGTACCAGACAGGGTTCGAGTTCACCCCTCCACTTT
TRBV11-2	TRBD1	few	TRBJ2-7	CASSPWDSGYEQYF	TGTGCCAGCAGCCCGTGGGACAGCGGTTACGAGCAGTACTTC
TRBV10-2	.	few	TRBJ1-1	CASSGEGHTEAFF	TGCGCCAGCAGTGGGGAGGGGCACACTGAAGCTTTCTTT
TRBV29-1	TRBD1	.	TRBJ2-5	CSVVAGGRETQYF	TGCAGCGTTGTGGCAGGGGGCAGAGAGACCCAGTACTTC
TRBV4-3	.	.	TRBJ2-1	CASSQEVATEQFF	TGCGCCAGCAGCCAAGAAGTAGCGACTGAGCAGTTCTTC
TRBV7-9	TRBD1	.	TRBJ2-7	CASSAGTGGGYEQYF	TGTGCCAGCAGCGCAGGGACAGGGGGCGGGTACGAGCAGTACTTC
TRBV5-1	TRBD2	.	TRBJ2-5	CASNGAAGGYETQYF	TGCGCCAGCAATGGTGCGGCGGGGGGGTATGAGACCCAGTACTTC
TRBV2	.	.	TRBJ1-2	CASSVSGIYGYTF	TGTGCCAGCAGTGTTAGCGGGATCTATGGCTACACCTTC
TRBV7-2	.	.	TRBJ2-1	CASSSGSVHNEQFF	TGTGCCAGCAGCTCAGGGTCGGTCCACAATGAGCAGTTCTTC
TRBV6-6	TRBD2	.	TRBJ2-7	CASSLGGGSGGYEQYF	TGTGCCAGCAGTTTAGGGGGTGGTAGCGGGGGCTACGAGCAGTACTTC
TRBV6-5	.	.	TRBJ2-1	CASSSTDISYNEQFF	TGTGCCAGCAGTTCGACAGACATCTCCTACAATGAGCAGTTCTTC
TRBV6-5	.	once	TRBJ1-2	CASSYGTHYGYTF	TGTGCCAGCAGTTACGGGACTCACTATGGCTACACCTTC
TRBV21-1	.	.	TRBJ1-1	CASVLENTEAFF	TGTGCCAGCGTCCTTGAGAACACTGAAGCTTTCTTT
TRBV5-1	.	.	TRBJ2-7	CASSLPSGLMVYEQYF	TGCGCCAGCAGCTTGCCCTCCGGATTAATGGTTTACGAGCAGTACTTC
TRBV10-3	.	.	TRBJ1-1	CAISESTGNTEAFF	TGTGCCATCAGTGAGTCTACAGGGAACACTGAAGCTTTCTTT
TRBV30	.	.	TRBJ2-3	CASRAGGGTDTQYF	TGTGCCTCCCGCGCGGGTGGGGGCACAGATACGCAGTATTTT
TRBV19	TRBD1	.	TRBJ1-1	CASSRLTGGTEAFF	TGTGCCAGTAGTCGGCTTACAGGGGGTACTGAAGCTTTCTTT
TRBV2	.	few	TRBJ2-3	CASSAGSSTDTQYF	TGTGCCAGCAGTGCCGGGTCTAGCACAGATACGCAGTATTTT
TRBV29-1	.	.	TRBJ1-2	CSVEGSIQGSGYGYTF	TGCAGCGTTGAAGGCTCGATACAGGGTTCGGGCTATGGCTACACCTTC
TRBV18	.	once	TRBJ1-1	CASSPEGWNTEAFF	TGTGCCAGCTCACCAGAGGGCTGGAACACTGAAGCTTTCTTT
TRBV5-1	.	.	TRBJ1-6	CASSLEGRAYNSPLHF	TGCGCCAGCAGCTTGGAGGGTAGGGCCTATAATTCACCCCTCCACTTT
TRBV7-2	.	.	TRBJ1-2	CASSLSMGNNYGYTF	TGTGCCAGCAGCTTATCGATGGGCAATAACTATGGCTACACCTTC
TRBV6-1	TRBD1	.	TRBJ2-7	CAIQQGMIAEQYF	TGTGCCATCCAACAGGGGATGATTGCCGAGCAGTACTTC
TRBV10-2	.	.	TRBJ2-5	CASSERAGAALGETQYF	TGCGCCAGCAGTGAGCGGGCGGGGGCTGCCTTAGGGGAGACCCAGTACTTC
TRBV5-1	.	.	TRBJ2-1	CASSSGGVRPGDEQFF	TGCGCCAGCAGCTCGGGGGGCGTGCGGCCCGGGGATGAGCAGTTCTTC
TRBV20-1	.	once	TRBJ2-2	CSAYRTGELFF	TGCAGTGCTTACCGGACCGGGGAGCTGTTTTTT
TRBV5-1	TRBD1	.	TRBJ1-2	CASSSVGNRDRYGYTF	TGCGCCAGCAGCTCGGTGGGGAACAGGGACAGATATGGCTACACCTTC
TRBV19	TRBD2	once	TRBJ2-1	CASRITSGGLYNEQFF	TGTGCCAGTAGGATTACTAGCGGGGGTCTCTACAATGAGCAGTTCTTC
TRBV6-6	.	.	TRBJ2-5	CASKTGPETQYF	TGTGCCAGCAAGACGGGGCCTGAGACCCAGTACTTC
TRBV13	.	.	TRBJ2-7	CASSSRGFMGGDSTYEQYF	TGTGCCAGCAGCTCCAGGGGGTTTATGGGCGGGGACTCGACCTACGAGCAGTACTTC
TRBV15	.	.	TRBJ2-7	CATSRTVAYEQYF	TGTGCCACCAGCAGAACAGTAGCCTACGAGCAGTACTTC
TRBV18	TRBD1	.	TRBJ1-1	CASSPDRVATFF	TGTGCCAGCTCACCCGACAGGGTTGCAACTTTCTTT
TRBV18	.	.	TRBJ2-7	CASSPLQAYEQYF	TGTGCCAGCTCACCACTACAGGCCTACGAGCAGTACTTC
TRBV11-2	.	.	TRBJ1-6	CASSQSGGGRSSYNSPLHF	TGTGCCAGCAGCCAATCCGGGGGGGGCCGCAGCTCCTATAATTCACCCCTCCACTTT
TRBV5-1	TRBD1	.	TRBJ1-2	CASSLEGADRGYTF	TGCGCCAGCAGCTTGGAGGGGGCAGATCGGGGCTACACCTTC
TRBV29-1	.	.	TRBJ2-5	CSVAGQGGGFETQYF	TGCAGCGTCGCAGGGCAGGGGGGAGGATTTGAGACCCAGTACTTC
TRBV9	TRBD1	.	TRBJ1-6	CASALGQGVSPLHF	TGTGCCAGCGCTCTCGGGCAGGGGGTCTCACCCCTCCACTTT